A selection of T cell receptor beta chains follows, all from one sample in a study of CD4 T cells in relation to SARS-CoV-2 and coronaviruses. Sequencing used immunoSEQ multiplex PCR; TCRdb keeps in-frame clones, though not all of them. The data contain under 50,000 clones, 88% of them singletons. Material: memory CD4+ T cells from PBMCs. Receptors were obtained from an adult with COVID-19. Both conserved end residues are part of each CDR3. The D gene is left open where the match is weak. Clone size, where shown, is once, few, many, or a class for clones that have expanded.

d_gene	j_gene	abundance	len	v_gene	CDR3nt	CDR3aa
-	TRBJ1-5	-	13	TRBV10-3	TGTGCCATCGCCGACAGACTTAATCAGCCCCAGCATTTT	CAIADRLNQPQHF
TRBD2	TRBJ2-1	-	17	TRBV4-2	TGTGCCAGCAGCGCGAATAGCGGGGGGGCGGAGGTGAATGAGCAGTTCTTC	CASSANSGGAEVNEQFF
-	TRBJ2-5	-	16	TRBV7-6	TGTGCCAGCAGCTCCACGGGGACGGGGCTAAAAGAGACCCAGTACTTC	CASSSTGTGLKETQYF
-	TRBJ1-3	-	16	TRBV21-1	TGTGCCAGCAGCAAAGGGGTAAGAGTACCTGGAAACACCATATATTTT	CASSKGVRVPGNTIYF
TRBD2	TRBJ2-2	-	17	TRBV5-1	TGCGCCAGCAGCTTGGTTGCGGGGGGGCGCGTCACCGGGGAGCTGTTTTTT	CASSLVAGGRVTGELFF
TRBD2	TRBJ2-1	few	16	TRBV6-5	TGTGCCAGCAGTTACCGGGGACTAGCGGGGTTCAATGAGCAGTTCTTC	CASSYRGLAGFNEQFF
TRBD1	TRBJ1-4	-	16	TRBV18	TGTGCCAGCTCACCAGGGGACAGGGTTGTTGGTGAAAAACTGTTTTTT	CASSPGDRVVGEKLFF
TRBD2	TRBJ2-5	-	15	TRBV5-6	TGTGCCAGCAGGTTCTACGGGACTAGTGGAGAGACCCAGTACTTC	CASRFYGTSGETQYF
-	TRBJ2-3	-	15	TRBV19	TGTGCCAGTAGTATACAGGGGTTCGGCACAGATACGCAGTATTTT	CASSIQGFGTDTQYF
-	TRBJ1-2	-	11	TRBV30	TGTGCCTGGAACGACCGGGAGCCCTACACCTTC	CAWNDREPYTF
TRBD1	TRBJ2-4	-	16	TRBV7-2	TGTGCCAGCAGCCCCCTTCCCGGGACAGGAATAAACATTCAGTACTTC	CASSPLPGTGINIQYF